A single sample is the source of the 11 T cell receptor beta chains below, sequenced in a study of PD-L1 blockade in urothelial cancer. Sequencing used immunoSEQ multiplex PCR; TCRdb keeps in-frame clones, though not all of them. The table has approximately 45,000 clones, 82% seen once. Specified time point: pretreatment peripheral blood. Sequencing was performed on PBMCs, taken around atezolizumab (anti-PD-L1) treatment. The receptors originated from a man in his fifties with urothelial cancer.

The chain employs TRBV20-1 and TRBJ1-1, with D hard to call. The CDR3 runs 11 residues. Germline assignment: CDR1 DFQATT and CDR2 SNEGSKA (reference sequence). The V end lost 7 bases, the J end lost 1 base, and 7 bases lay between the germline ends. Here the CDR3 DNA reads TGCAGTGTTGTCAGGAACACTGAAGCTTTCTTT. Translation gives CSVVRNTEAFF.

CDR3 coding DNA: TGTGCCAGCAGCGGACAGCTATTAAGTAATGAAAAACTGTTTTTT. Amino acid sequence: CASSGQLLSNEKLFF. The chain has TRBV2 and TRBJ1-4; possibly TRBD1 for D (6 bases). This CDR3 is built from 15 residues. V was shortened by 6 bases and J by 4 bases, with 15 bases between the two germline ends. CDR1 SNHLY and CDR2 FYNNEI come from the germline V gene.

V gene TRBV19 combines with J gene TRBJ1-4, with TRBD1 matching 7 bases. Losses at the gene ends were 3 bases for V and 10 bases for J; bases not matched to a gene: 14. Germline-derived CDR1 and CDR2 are LNHDA and SQIVND (reference sequence). The CDR3 spans 16 residues. Here the CDR3 DNA reads TGTGCCAGTAGTATCCCCCCCGGGGTCCGACAGGGAAAACTGTTTTTT. Residues: CASSIPPGVRQGKLFF.

This chain joins TRBV7-9 and TRBJ2-7, with 8 bases identical to TRBD1. The germline CDR1 and CDR2 sequences are SEHNR and FQNEAQ (reference sequence). CDR3 size: 14 residues. J lost 11 bases, V lost 1 base, and 10 bases had no gene match. The CDR3 region has the DNA TGTGCCAGCAGCTTAGAGACGGACAGGGCTGAGGAGTACTTC. This codes for CASSLETDRAEEYF.

DNA of the CDR3: TGTGCCTGTCAGGGTTCGACCTACGAGCAGTACTTC. Its protein is CACQGSTYEQYF. The chain joins TRBV30 to TRBJ2-7; D might be TRBD1 (5 bases). Deletions cut 6 bases from V and 2 bases from J, with 11 bases between. Germline V gene lookup returns CDR1 GTSNPN and CDR2 SVGIG (reference sequence). The CDR3 has 12 amino acids.

J is TRBJ2-3 and V is TRBV5-1; TRBD2 matches at 8 bases. Germline CDR1 SGHRS, CDR2 YFSETQ. V was clipped by 5 bases and J by 1 base; unmatched bases: 3. The CDR3 length is 14 residues. The CDR3: CASRAGGGTDTQYF. CDR3 coding DNA: TGCGCCAGCAGGGCGGGGGGCGGCACAGATACGCAGTATTTT.

The chain recombines TRBV5-5 with TRBJ1-2, with 7 bases matching TRBD1. The CDR3 covers 13 residues. Germline V gives CDR1 SGHKS, CDR2 YYEKEE (reference sequence). The V and J ends lost 4 bases and 8 bases, in that order; junction bases with no gene match: 8. Written as DNA, the CDR3 is TGTGCCAGCAGCGGGGACAGCAGGAGAGGCTACACCTTC. Amino acid sequence: CASSGDSRRGYTF.

J is TRBJ1-2 and V is TRBV29-1; no firm D call. Trimming cost V 4 bases and J 5 bases, with 17 bases left between them. Germline V lookup: CDR1 SQVTM, CDR2 ANQGSEA. The CDR3 extends over 14 amino acids. CDR3 residues: CSVVASTDPYGYTF. The DNA for the CDR3 is TGCAGCGTTGTAGCAAGCACGGATCCTTATGGCTACACCTTC.

For the CDR3, the DNA is TGCGCCAGCAGCCAAGGGGGGCTAGCGGGGGCCGGGGCGGATACGCAGTATTTT. Translating it yields CASSQGGLAGAGADTQYF. The gene calls are TRBV4-1 and TRBJ2-3; 10 bases agree with TRBD2. CDR3 length: 18 residues. The V and J ends lost 1 base and 6 bases, in that order; junction bases with no gene match: 13. Germline loops: CDR1 MGHRA, CDR2 YSYEKL.

This sequence joins TRBV5-1 and TRBJ2-3; D perhaps matches TRBD2 (7 bases). This CDR3 comprises 14 residues. V was cut by 6 bases and J by 2 bases, with 13 bases left in between. Germline loops: CDR1 SGHRS, CDR2 YFSETQ. CDR3 sequence: CASNERGHTDTQYF. In nucleotides, the CDR3 is TGCGCCAGCAACGAGCGGGGACACACAGATACGCAGTATTTT.

This clone was detected once. This chain joins TRBV29-1 and TRBJ1-2; TRBD1 matches 8 bases. The CDR3 totals 14 residues. CDR1 and CDR2 from the germline V gene are SQVTM and ANQGSEA. V lost 5 bases and J lost 1; bases outside the gene matches: 6. CDR3 DNA sequence: TGCAGCGTTACAGGGGGGGATTTTAACTATGGCTACACCTTC. Residues: CSVTGGDFNYGYTF.